Sequencing of this T cell receptor beta chain was carried out in a study of T cell responses to AZD1222 COVID-19 vaccine. This table comes from immunoSEQ multiplex PCR, and its TCRdb copy is limited to in-frame clones, with some not included. This repertoire shows about 80,000 clones, roughly 88% found once; its top ten account for 3.4%. Trimming took 4 bases from V and 0 from J, leaving 11 bases between them. The germline CDR1 and CDR2 sequences are SGHRS and YFSETQ. CDR3 length equals 15 residues. V usage is TRBV5-1 and J usage is TRBJ1-3; D is uncertain. The material sequenced was peripheral blood, taken 28 days after the second AZD1222 dose. This receptor was identified in an adult who received the AZD1222 COVID-19 vaccine. As DNA, the CDR3 is TGCGCCAGCAGCCTAGGAGGGTCCTCTGGAAACACCATATATTTT. This codes for CASSLGGSSGNTIYF.